This T cell receptor beta chain was sequenced during a study of identical twins. V trimming: 5 bases; J trimming: 5 bases; junction bases outside the gene matches: 5. Looked up from germline, CDR1 is SGHTA and CDR2 is FQGNSA. This CDR3 has 13 amino acids. TCRdb reanalysed the 5' RACE reads using MiXCR and keeps one entry per CDR3 protein. The sample has around 530,000 distinct CDR3 sequences, around 15% seen once. In its sample, this clonotype was seen a few times. The same data also went into a second study, on yellow fever vaccine responses in identical twins. That work contributes: Twins' vaccine T cell response reportedly gave the appearance of partial convergence and partial personalization.

This receptor was taken from a woman aged 18-35 years in good health. Sequenced material: CD4+ T cells sorted from blood. This chain uses TRBV7-2 with TRBJ1-1, with TRBD1 identical over 7 bases. The CDR3 nucleotides are TGTGCCAGCAGCCAGGGGGAGTGGACTGAAGCTTTCTTT. Protein sequence: CASSQGEWTEAFF.